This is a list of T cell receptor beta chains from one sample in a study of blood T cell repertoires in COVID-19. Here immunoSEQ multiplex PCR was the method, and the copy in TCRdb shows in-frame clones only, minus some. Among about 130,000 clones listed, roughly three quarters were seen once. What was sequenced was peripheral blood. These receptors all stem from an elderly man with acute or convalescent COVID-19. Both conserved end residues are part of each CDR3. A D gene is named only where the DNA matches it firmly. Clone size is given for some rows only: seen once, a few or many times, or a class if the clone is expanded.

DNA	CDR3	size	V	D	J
TGTGCCAGCAGCCAAAACAGGGGAGATACGCAGTATTTT	CASSQNRGDTQYF	-	TRBV3-1/TRBV3-2	TRBD1	TRBJ2-3
TGTGCCAGCAGCCAAGGCCCCCAGGGGGCTTGGCAAGAGACCCAGTACTTC	CASSQGPQGAWQETQYF	-	TRBV4-2	TRBD1	TRBJ2-5
TGTGCCAGTAGTATTGCGGCAGGGGGCGGCACTGAAGCTTTCTTT	CASSIAAGGGTEAFF	-	TRBV19	TRBD1	TRBJ1-1
TGTGCCAGCACCCTTTCCCCCCCGAGACAGGGTATATGGGAGCAGTACTTC	CASTLSPPRQGIWEQYF	-	TRBV21-1	-	TRBJ2-7
TGCGCCAGCAGCCACGGGACAGCCGGCGAGCAGTACTTC	CASSHGTAGEQYF	-	TRBV5-1	TRBD1	TRBJ2-7
TGTGCCAGCAGTTTGGTGGGGAGCTCCTACGAGCAGTACTTC	CASSLVGSSYEQYF	-	TRBV6-2/TRBV6-3	-	TRBJ2-7
TGTGCCAGCAGATCCAACAGGGGAGTTGTCACTGAAGCTTTCTTT	CASRSNRGVVTEAFF	-	TRBV7-2	TRBD1	TRBJ1-1
TGTGCCATCAGTGATAAAGTCACTGGCGAGCAGTACTTC	CAISDKVTGEQYF	few	TRBV10-3	-	TRBJ2-7
TGTGCCAGCAGCTTAAGCGGGGGAGTCTACAATGAGCAGTTCTTC	CASSLSGGVYNEQFF	-	TRBV5-8	TRBD2	TRBJ2-1
TGCGCCAGCAGCCCGTCAGGATCCTATGGCTACACCTTC	CASSPSGSYGYTF	-	TRBV4-1	-	TRBJ1-2
TGTGCCAGCAGCGTATCCTACTCTGGGGCCAACGTCCTGACTTTC	CASSVSYSGANVLTF	-	TRBV9	-	TRBJ2-6
TGTGCCAGCAGGGAGGATCAAGAGACCCAGTACTTC	CASREDQETQYF	-	TRBV7-2	-	TRBJ2-5
TGTGCCAGCAGCGTAGGGCTAGCGGGGGACCAAGAGACCCAGTACTTC	CASSVGLAGDQETQYF	-	TRBV9	TRBD2	TRBJ2-5
TGTGCCAGCAGCAAGGGACAGGGGACAAATAGCAATCAGCCCCAGCATTTT	CASSKGQGTNSNQPQHF	-	TRBV7-9	TRBD1	TRBJ1-5
TGTGCCAGCAGTCTACCGGGACAGGGGGCAGGAGAGACCCAGTACTTC	CASSLPGQGAGETQYF	-	TRBV2	TRBD1	TRBJ2-5
TGTGCCAGCAGTCCCGGACAAGGGTCCTACGAGCAGTACTTC	CASSPGQGSYEQYF	-	TRBV2	-	TRBJ2-7
TGTGCCAGCAGCGGACTAGCGGGGGGGCCAGGGTTTACACGGACCGGGGAGCTGTTTTTT	CASSGLAGGPGFTRTGELFF	-	TRBV6-4	TRBD2	TRBJ2-2
TGTGCCAGCCAGACATTAGCCAAAAACATTCAGTACTTC	CASQTLAKNIQYF	few	TRBV2	-	TRBJ2-4
TGTGCCAGCAGCTTAGGGGAGCAGGCCAAGAACACTGAAGCTTTCTTT	CASSLGEQAKNTEAFF	once	TRBV7-9	-	TRBJ1-1
TGTGCCAGCAGAACAGGAAATCAGCCCCAGCATTTT	CASRTGNQPQHF	-	TRBV6-6	-	TRBJ1-5
TGCGCCAGCTCAGGACAGGTCGGCTCTGGGGCCAACGTCCTGACTTTC	CASSGQVGSGANVLTF	-	TRBV5-1	TRBD1	TRBJ2-6
TGCAGCGTTGAAGCCCAAAGTCTCATGAGAACTGAAGCTTTCTTT	CSVEAQSLMRTEAFF	-	TRBV29-1	-	TRBJ1-1
TGCGCCAGCAGCCAATGGACAGGGGGAGGCTACGAGCAGTACTTC	CASSQWTGGGYEQYF	-	TRBV5-1	TRBD1	TRBJ2-7
TGTGCCAGCAGCTTAAACCTACAAGAGACCCAGTACTTC	CASSLNLQETQYF	-	TRBV11-2	-	TRBJ2-5
TGTGCCAGCAGTCCCTCGGGAGGAGATACGCAGTATTTT	CASSPSGGDTQYF	-	TRBV12-3/TRBV12-4	TRBD2	TRBJ2-3
TGTGCCAGCAGCTTGGTCGCAGAATACGAGCAGTACTTC	CASSLVAEYEQYF	few	TRBV5-6	-	TRBJ2-7
TGTGCCAGCAGCTTGGCCGCAGGCGGGGAGCTGTTTTTT	CASSLAAGGELFF	few	TRBV5-4	-	TRBJ2-2
TGTGCCTCTGGACAGCCCAATCAGCCCCAGCATTTT	CASGQPNQPQHF	-	TRBV10-3	-	TRBJ1-5
TGTGCCATCAGTGCAGATGTCGGGACAAGCACTAACTATGGCTACACCTTC	CAISADVGTSTNYGYTF	-	TRBV10-3	-	TRBJ1-2
TGTGCCAGCAGCCTTTTTGGGGACAGGGCCTTTGGAAACACCATATATTTT	CASSLFGDRAFGNTIYF	many	TRBV7-8	TRBD1	TRBJ1-3
TGTGCCAGCAGCCGCCCGGGGCGGGGGGAGGATGAGCAGTTCTTC	CASSRPGRGEDEQFF	-	TRBV11-2	TRBD2	TRBJ2-1
TGTGCCATCAGCTCTGCCGGGACAGTCTATGGCTACACCTTC	CAISSAGTVYGYTF	-	TRBV10-3	TRBD1	TRBJ1-2
TGTGCCAGCAGCCCCCAGGGCGGGAGAGCCTACGAGCAGTACTTC	CASSPQGGRAYEQYF	-	TRBV9	TRBD2	TRBJ2-7
TGTGCCAGCAGCGTAGACTTAGATCAGCCCCAGCATTTT	CASSVDLDQPQHF	-	TRBV9	-	TRBJ1-5
TGTGCCAGCAATGGCGGGGGGGCCAATGACAATGAGCAGTTCTTC	CASNGGGANDNEQFF	-	TRBV6-5	TRBD2	TRBJ2-1
TGTGCCAGCGCCCGCGACTACCTGATCTCCTACGAGCAGTACTTC	CASARDYLISYEQYF	-	TRBV7-8	-	TRBJ2-7
TGCGCCAGCAGCGAGCGAACCGGGACAGGGGAGGGCTACACCTTC	CASSERTGTGEGYTF	-	TRBV5-1	TRBD1	TRBJ1-2
TGTGCCACCAGTGATTCTACAGGGGGTAACTATGGCTACACCTTC	CATSDSTGGNYGYTF	once	TRBV24-1	TRBD1	TRBJ1-2
TGTGCCAGCACCCCCGGGACAACGCCTAATGAAAAACTGTTTTTT	CASTPGTTPNEKLFF	-	TRBV11-2	-	TRBJ1-4
TGTGCCAGCAGCTCAGGGGGCTCCTATAATTCACCCCTCCACTTT	CASSSGGSYNSPLHF	-	TRBV5-4	TRBD1	TRBJ1-6
TGTGCCAGTAGTATACGGGGGGTTGACAGGGGAGGAGGAGAGACCCAGTACTTC	CASSIRGVDRGGGETQYF	-	TRBV19	-	TRBJ2-5
TGCAGCGCACGAACGCCGGGACAGGGGACGGGGGGCTACACCTTC	CSARTPGQGTGGYTF	-	TRBV29-1	TRBD1	TRBJ1-2
TGTGCCAGCAGTTACGTGGGAGAAGAGTATAATTCACCCCTCCACTTT	CASSYVGEEYNSPLHF	-	TRBV6-2/TRBV6-3	-	TRBJ1-6
TGTGCCTGGAGTGTTAAGAGGGCAGGGGTATCCTACGAGCAGTACTTC	CAWSVKRAGVSYEQYF	many	TRBV30	-	TRBJ2-7